Below are 18 T cell receptor beta chains sequenced from a single sample in a study of blood T cell repertoires in COVID-19. The table came from immunoSEQ multiplex PCR; TCRdb's copy has only in-frame clones and leaves some out. The table records fewer than 350,000 clones, roughly nine tenths of them present only once. What was sequenced was peripheral blood. The receptors originated from a woman under 40 with COVID-19, enrolled during active disease.

The V and J genes are TRBV19 and TRBJ2-1, with D possibly TRBD2 on 5 matching bases. The CDR3 loop spans 14 amino acids. The V end was cut by 6 bases, the J end by 10 bases, with 19 bases between. The germline gives CDR1 LNHDA, CDR2 SQIVND (reference sequence). This chain's CDR3 is CASRVLDHPGEQFF. The CDR3 DNA follows: TGTGCCAGTAGGGTCTTGGACCATCCGGGGGAGCAGTTCTTC. The full variable domain, its missing parts supplied by reference TRBV19 and TRBJ2-1, is DGGITQSPKYLFRKEGQNVTLSCEQNLNHDAMYWYRQDPGQGLRLIYYSQIVNDFQKGDIAEGYSVSREKKESFPLTVTSAQKNPTAFYLCASRVLDHPGEQFFGPGTRLTVL.

This sequence joins TRBV29-1 and TRBJ1-2; D may be TRBD1 (6 bases). The CDR3 totals 17 residues. CDR1 and CDR2 (germline): SQVTM, ANQGSEA. V lost 3 bases, J lost 2 bases, and 22 bases lay in between. CDR3 in amino acids: CSVDGGAPTPLNYGYTF. In DNA, the CDR3 is TGCAGCGTTGACGGGGGGGCCCCTACGCCCCTCAACTATGGCTACACCTTC. Combining the CDR3 with reference TRBV29-1 and TRBJ1-2 gives the whole variable domain SAVISQKPSRDICQRGTSLTIQCQVDSQVTMMFWYRQQPGQSLTLIATANQGSEATYESGFVIDKFPISRPNLTFSTLTVSNMSPEDSSIYLCSVDGGAPTPLNYGYTFGSGTRLTVV.

V and J are TRBV5-4 and TRBJ2-7; TRBD1 aligns across 8 bases. The germline V gene encodes CDR1 SGHNT and CDR2 YYREEE (reference sequence). V lost 5 bases, J lost 6 bases, and 7 bases stayed unmatched. The CDR3 is 13 residues long. This chain's CDR3 is CASRSRGQGEQYF. The CDR3 nucleotides are TGTGCCAGCAGATCCCGAGGACAGGGCGAGCAGTACTTC.

The chain links TRBV19 to TRBJ2-1; TRBD2 agrees at 11 bases. V was pared by 6 bases and J by 6 bases, with 13 bases of the junction left unmatched. From germline, CDR1 is LNHDA and CDR2 SQIVND (reference sequence). The CDR3 extends over 17 amino acids. CDR3 bases: TGTGCCAGTAGCCCCCCCCCTAGCGGGGGGTCCGTCAATGAGCAGTTCTTC. Its protein product is CASSPPPSGGSVNEQFF.

This sequence joins TRBV4-1 and TRBJ2-2; 9 positions match TRBD1. With V trimmed by 2 bases and J by 4 bases, 5 bases remained unmatched. The CDR3 loop spans 16 amino acids. Germline V gene sequence: CDR1 MGHRA, CDR2 YSYEKL. CDR3 nucleotides: TGCGCCAGCAGCCAAAAAAACAGGGGGCCCACCGGGGAGCTGTTTTTT. It codes for CASSQKNRGPTGELFF.

The V and J genes are TRBV12-3 or TRBV12-4 and TRBJ1-5; D not resolved. The V end was cut by 6 bases, the J end by 7 bases, with 10 bases between. The CDR3 extends over 12 amino acids. CDR3 nucleotide sequence: TGTGCCAGCAGACCGGCGGGGCAGCCCCAGCATTTT. Its protein is CASRPAGQPQHF.

The chain uses TRBV7-9 and TRBJ1-1; D unclear. This CDR3 spans 14 amino acids. Germline CDR1 reads SEHNR; CDR2 reads FQNEAQ (reference sequence). Trimming shortened V by 6 bases and J by 4 bases, and 15 bases separated the two germline ends. This CDR3 reads CASSWEGDGTEAFF. CDR3 DNA sequence: TGTGCCAGCAGTTGGGAGGGAGATGGCACTGAAGCTTTCTTT.

In its sample, this clone was seen once. The chain has TRBV5-1 and TRBJ1-1; D uncertain. This CDR3 comprises 13 residues. Germline CDR1 reads SGHRS; CDR2 reads YFSETQ. The ends were cut back, 5 bases at V and 0 bases at J, with 8 bases in the middle. The CDR3 DNA is TGCGCCAGCAGGGAGGTAGTGAACACTGAAGCTTTCTTT. This codes for CASREVVNTEAFF. Combining the CDR3 with reference TRBV5-1 and TRBJ1-1 gives the whole variable domain KAGVTQTPRYLIKTRGQQVTLSCSPISGHRSVSWYQQTPGQGLQFLFEYFSETQRNKGNFPGRFSGRQFSNSRSEMNVSTLELGDSALYLCASREVVNTEAFFGQGTRLTVV.

The chain carries TRBV3-1 (or the pseudogene TRBV3-2) and TRBJ1-2; TRBD1 is a possible D gene (5 bases). Trimming shortened V by 1 base and J by 7 bases, and 13 bases separated the two germline ends. Germline values: CDR1 LGHDT, CDR2 YNNKEL (reference sequence). The CDR3 contains 14 residues. DNA of the CDR3: TGTGCCAGCAGCCAAGCGCAGGGTTATGGTGGCTACACCTTC. This sequence encodes CASSQAQGYGGYTF.

This chain joins TRBV4-1 and TRBJ1-5; maybe TRBD1 (5 bases). The ends were cut back, 0 bases at V and 7 bases at J, with 13 bases in the middle. Germline CDR1 reads MGHRA; CDR2 reads YSYEKL. CDR3 length: 15 amino acids. The CDR3 region has the DNA TGCGCCAGCAGCCAAGACGGGGGAGTTCTCCAGCCCCAGCATTTT. Translating gives CASSQDGGVLQPQHF.

The chain joins TRBV18 to TRBJ2-7; the D gene is possibly TRBD2 (5 bases). The CDR3 is made up of 15 amino acids. Germline loops: CDR1 KGHSH, CDR2 LQKENI. Trimming shortened V by 3 bases and J by 4 bases, and 16 bases separated the two germline ends. This CDR3 reads CASSPPGIRNYEQYF. CDR3 DNA sequence: TGTGCCAGCTCACCTCCCGGGATCCGAAATTACGAGCAGTACTTC.

This clone showed up many times. V and J are TRBV4-1 and TRBJ1-1; 9 bases are shared with TRBD1. CDR1 is MGHRA, CDR2 YSYEKL, per germline. V gave up 1 base and J gave up 0 bases; unmatched junction bases: 6. This CDR3 comprises 17 residues. DNA of the CDR3: TGCGCCAGCAGCCAAGCTACACAGGGGGCGGTGAACACTGAAGCTTTCTTT. Translating it yields CASSQATQGAVNTEAFF.

The V gene is TRBV6-5, the J gene TRBJ1-6; the D gene is possibly TRBD1 (6 bases). CDR3 size: 14 residues. Trimming pared 5 bases from V and 7 bases from J, leaving 12 bases between. Per germline, CDR1 MNHEY and CDR2 SVGAGI. CDR3 sequence reads: CASSPGGPNSPLHF. The CDR3 bases are TGTGCCAGCAGTCCGGGGGGCCCGAATTCACCCCTCCACTTT.

The genes are TRBV13 and TRBJ2-5; 8 bases agree with TRBD2. V lost 0 bases and J lost 4; bases outside the gene matches: 4. The CDR3 contains 15 residues. The germline gives CDR1 PRHDT, CDR2 FYEKMQ (reference sequence). CDR3 DNA: TGTGCCAGCAGCTTAGGCGGGGGGGCTGGAGAGACCCAGTACTTC. This translates into CASSLGGGAGETQYF.

The V call is TRBV5-1, the J call TRBJ1-1; weak D call: TRBD1 (6 bases). CDR3 length equals 17 residues. With 3 bases removed from V and 0 bases from J, the gap between germline ends came to 18 bases. Germline lookup yields CDR1 SGHRS and CDR2 YFSETQ. The CDR3 nucleotides read TGCGCCAGCAGCTCCCAAACTCGGACAGAGATGAACACTGAAGCTTTCTTT. Translated: CASSSQTRTEMNTEAFF.

The CDR3: CATSPYGGGSAFF. CDR3 nucleotides: TGTGCCACCAGCCCCTACGGGGGGGGATCGGCTTTCTTT. The rearrangement uses TRBV15 and TRBJ1-1; D perhaps matches TRBD1 (5 bases). The CDR3 totals 13 residues. The germline V gene has CDR1 LNHNV and CDR2 YYDKDF (reference sequence). V was pared by 5 bases and J by 11 bases, with 18 bases between.

The CDR3 nucleotides are TGTGCCAGCAGCTTGGGCAGGGAGAACACTGAAGCTTTCTTT. This gives the protein CASSLGRENTEAFF. J is TRBJ1-1 and V is TRBV5-6; D is perhaps TRBD1 (5 bases). V was trimmed by 0 bases and J by 1 base, leaving 7 bases between them. CDR3 length equals 14 residues. Per the germline V gene, CDR1 is SGHDT and CDR2 is YYEEEE.

This clone has only a few counts. V gene TRBV18 combines with J gene TRBJ2-7; no clear D gene. The CDR3 is 14 amino acids. Trimming stripped 6 bases from V and 1 base from J, with 13 bases between. Germline V gene lookup returns CDR1 KGHSH and CDR2 LQKENI. CDR3 in amino acids: CASSGRDTSYEQYF. The CDR3 DNA follows: TGTGCCAGCTCGGGCCGTGACACATCCTACGAGCAGTACTTC.